The clone carrying this T cell receptor beta chain was found a few times. In the original processing: Amplification of reference gene primers provided the estimated nucleated cell counts. Measured with immunoSEQ multiplex PCR; TCRdb has only the in-frame clones, and not every one. The D gene and trimming were derived from the DNA, and the V and J assignments and clone size from that table. The sample lists 110,000 to 150,000 clones; around 81% were seen once. This entry comes from a study of blood T cell repertoires in COVID-19. Study as a whole: The origin of the acute and convalescent COVID-19 samples was the United States, Italy and Spain. The cDNA or gDNA used as material had been derived from T cells, B-cell-depleted T cells, or PBMCs.

CDR1 is LGHDT, CDR2 YNNKEL, per germline (reference sequence). The CDR3 is 14 residues long. The V and J ends lost 1 base and 0 bases respectively, with 7 bases between them. V and J are TRBV3-1 (or the pseudogene TRBV3-2) and TRBJ2-7; a possible D gene is TRBD2 (5 bases). This receptor was obtained from a human donor in a cohort sampled during active COVID-19. Sample: peripheral blood. The CDR3 DNA reads as TGTGCCAGCAGCCAAGGGACTCACTCCTACGAGCAGTACTTC. Protein product: CASSQGTHSYEQYF.